There are many counts of the clone carrying this TCR beta chain. Its antigen is unknown. The data derive from a study of liver allograft versus peripheral blood T cells. The overall study: Recipients' peripheral blood supplied the T cell receptor repertoires against which those in transplanted livers were compared. Regarding the study as a whole: Intragraft liver T cell receptor repertoires reportedly differed from peripheral blood repertoires.

Germline V gene sequence: CDR1 MNHEY, CDR2 SVGEGT. Germline trimming cut 0 bases from V and 5 bases from J; bases unmatched to any gene: 7. The CDR3 loop spans 17 amino acids. TCRdb reprocessed the reads with MiXCR, giving one entry per CDR3 protein. The sample lists about 13,000 distinct CDR3 sequences, approximately 18% occurring once. This sequence was found in a human patient who had a liver transplant. Among the T cells, some may be from the graft donor. The chain is built from TRBV6-2 or TRBV6-3 and TRBJ2-7; TRBD2 agrees at 13 bases. The CDR3 nucleotides are TGTGCCAGCAGTTACTCCGGACTAGCGGGAGTTATGAACGAGCAGTACTTC. Translating gives CASSYSGLAGVMNEQYF.